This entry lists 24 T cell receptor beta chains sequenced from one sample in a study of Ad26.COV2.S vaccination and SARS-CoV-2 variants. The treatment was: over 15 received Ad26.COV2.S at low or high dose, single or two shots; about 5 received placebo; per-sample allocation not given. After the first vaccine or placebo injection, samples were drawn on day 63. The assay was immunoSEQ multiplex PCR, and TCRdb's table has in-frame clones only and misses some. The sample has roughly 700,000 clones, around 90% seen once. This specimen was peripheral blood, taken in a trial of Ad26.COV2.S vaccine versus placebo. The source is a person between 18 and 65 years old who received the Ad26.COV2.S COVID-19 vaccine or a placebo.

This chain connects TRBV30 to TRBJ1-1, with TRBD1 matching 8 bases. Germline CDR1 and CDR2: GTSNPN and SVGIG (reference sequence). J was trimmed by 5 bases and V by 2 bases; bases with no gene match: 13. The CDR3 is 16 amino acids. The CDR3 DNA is TGTGCCTGGAGTCGGACAGGGCGATTGGTAGGGACTGAAGCTTTCTTT. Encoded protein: CAWSRTGRLVGTEAFF.

DNA for the CDR3: TGCAGCGTTGTCTCCCGGGACAGCTTGACTAGCACAGATACGCAGTATTTT. This gives the protein CSVVSRDSLTSTDTQYF. The chain uses TRBV29-1 and TRBJ2-3, with 7 positions matching TRBD1. Germline values: CDR1 SQVTM, CDR2 ANQGSEA. The CDR3 has 17 residues. The ends lost 4 bases at V and 0 bases at J; junction bases unmatched: 13.

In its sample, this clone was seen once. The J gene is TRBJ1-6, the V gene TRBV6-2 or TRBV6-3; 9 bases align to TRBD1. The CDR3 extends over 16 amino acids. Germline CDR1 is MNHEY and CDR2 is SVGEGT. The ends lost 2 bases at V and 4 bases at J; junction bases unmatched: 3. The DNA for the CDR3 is TGTGCCAGCAGTTACGCCGGGACAGGGTATAATTCACCCCTCCACTTT. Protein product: CASSYAGTGYNSPLHF.

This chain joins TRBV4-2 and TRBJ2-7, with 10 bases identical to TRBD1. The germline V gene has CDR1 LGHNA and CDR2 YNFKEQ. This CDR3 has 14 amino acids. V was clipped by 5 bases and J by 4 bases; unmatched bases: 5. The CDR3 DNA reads TGTGCCAGCAGCGCCCGGGACAGGGGATACGAGCAGTACTTC. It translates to CASSARDRGYEQYF.

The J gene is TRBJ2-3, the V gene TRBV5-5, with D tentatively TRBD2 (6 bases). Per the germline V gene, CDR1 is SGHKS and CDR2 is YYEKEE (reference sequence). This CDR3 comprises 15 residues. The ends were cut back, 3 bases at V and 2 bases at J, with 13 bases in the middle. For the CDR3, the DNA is TGTGCCAGCAGCTCGGGGGAGTCGAACACAGATACGCAGTATTTT. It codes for CASSSGESNTDTQYF.

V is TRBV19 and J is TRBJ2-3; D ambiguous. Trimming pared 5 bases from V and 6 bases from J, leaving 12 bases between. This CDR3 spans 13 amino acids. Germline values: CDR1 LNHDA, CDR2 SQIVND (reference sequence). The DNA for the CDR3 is TGTGCCAGTAGTCCCGCCCAACGGGATACGCAGTATTTT. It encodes CASSPAQRDTQYF.

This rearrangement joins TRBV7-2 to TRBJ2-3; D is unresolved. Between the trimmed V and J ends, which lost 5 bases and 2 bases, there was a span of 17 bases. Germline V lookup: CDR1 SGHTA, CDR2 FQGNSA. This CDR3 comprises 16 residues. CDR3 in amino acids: CASSPQVEFSTDTQYF. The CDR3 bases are TGTGCCAGCAGCCCCCAGGTAGAGTTCTCCACAGATACGCAGTATTTT. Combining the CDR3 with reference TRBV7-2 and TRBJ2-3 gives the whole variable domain GAGVSQSPSNKVTEKGKDVELRCDPISGHTALYWYRQSLGQGLEFLIYFQGNSAPDKSGLPSDRFSAERTGGSVSTLTIQRTQQEDSAVYLCASSPQVEFSTDTQYFGPGTRLTVL.

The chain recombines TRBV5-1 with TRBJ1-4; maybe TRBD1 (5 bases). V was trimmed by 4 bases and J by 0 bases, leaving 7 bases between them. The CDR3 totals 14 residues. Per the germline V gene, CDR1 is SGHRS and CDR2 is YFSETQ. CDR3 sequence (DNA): TGCGCCAGCAGCCCACAGGCAACTAATGAAAAACTGTTTTTT. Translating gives CASSPQATNEKLFF.

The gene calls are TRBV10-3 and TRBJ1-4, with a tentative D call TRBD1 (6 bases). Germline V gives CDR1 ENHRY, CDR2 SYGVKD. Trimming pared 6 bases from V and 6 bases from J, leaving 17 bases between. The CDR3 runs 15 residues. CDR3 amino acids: CAISPGTPKYEKLFF. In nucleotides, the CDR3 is TGTGCCATCAGCCCCGGGACACCCAAATATGAAAAACTGTTTTTT.

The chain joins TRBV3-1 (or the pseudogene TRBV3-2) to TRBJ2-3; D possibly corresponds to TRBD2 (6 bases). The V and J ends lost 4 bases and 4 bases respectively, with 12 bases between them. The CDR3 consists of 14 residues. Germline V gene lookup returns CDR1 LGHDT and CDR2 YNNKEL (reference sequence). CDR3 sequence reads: CASSLTSSADTQYF. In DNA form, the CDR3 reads TGTGCCAGCAGCCTGACTAGTTCCGCAGATACGCAGTATTTT.

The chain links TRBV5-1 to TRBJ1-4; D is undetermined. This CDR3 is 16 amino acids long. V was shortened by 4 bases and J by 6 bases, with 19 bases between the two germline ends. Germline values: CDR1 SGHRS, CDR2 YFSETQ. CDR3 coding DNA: TGCGCCAGCAGCCCAAACTCCGGCAGCCCAGATGAAAAACTGTTTTTT. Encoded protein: CASSPNSGSPDEKLFF.

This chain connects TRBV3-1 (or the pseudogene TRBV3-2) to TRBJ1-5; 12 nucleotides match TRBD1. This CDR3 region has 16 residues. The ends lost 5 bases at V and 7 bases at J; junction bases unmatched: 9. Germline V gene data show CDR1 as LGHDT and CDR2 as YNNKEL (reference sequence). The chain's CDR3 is CASSSGTGGYRQPQHF. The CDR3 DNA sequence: TGTGCCAGCAGCAGCGGGACAGGGGGCTACAGGCAGCCCCAGCATTTT.

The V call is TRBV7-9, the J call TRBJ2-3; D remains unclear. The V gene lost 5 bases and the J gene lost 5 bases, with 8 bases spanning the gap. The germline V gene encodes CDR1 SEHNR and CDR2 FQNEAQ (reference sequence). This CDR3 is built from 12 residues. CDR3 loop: CASSITQDTQYF. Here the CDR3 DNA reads TGTGCCAGCAGCATCACCCAAGATACGCAGTATTTT.

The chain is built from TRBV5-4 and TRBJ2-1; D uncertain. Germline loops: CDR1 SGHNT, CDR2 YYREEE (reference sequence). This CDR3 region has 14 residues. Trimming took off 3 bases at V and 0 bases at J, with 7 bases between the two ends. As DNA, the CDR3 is TGTGCCAGCAGCTGGGGTAGCTCCTACAATGAGCAGTTCTTC. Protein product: CASSWGSSYNEQFF.

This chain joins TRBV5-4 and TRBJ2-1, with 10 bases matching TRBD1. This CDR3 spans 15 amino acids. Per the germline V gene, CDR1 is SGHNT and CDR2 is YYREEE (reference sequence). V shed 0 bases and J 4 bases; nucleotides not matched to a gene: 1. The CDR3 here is CASSLGQGAYNEQFF. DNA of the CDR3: TGTGCCAGCAGCTTGGGACAGGGGGCTTACAATGAGCAGTTCTTC.

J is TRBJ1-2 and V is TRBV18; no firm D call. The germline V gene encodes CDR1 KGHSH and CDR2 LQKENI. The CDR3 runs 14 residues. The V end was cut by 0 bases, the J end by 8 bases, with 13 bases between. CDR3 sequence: CASSPPWSREGYTF. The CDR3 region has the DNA TGTGCCAGCTCACCACCGTGGAGCCGGGAGGGCTACACCTTC.

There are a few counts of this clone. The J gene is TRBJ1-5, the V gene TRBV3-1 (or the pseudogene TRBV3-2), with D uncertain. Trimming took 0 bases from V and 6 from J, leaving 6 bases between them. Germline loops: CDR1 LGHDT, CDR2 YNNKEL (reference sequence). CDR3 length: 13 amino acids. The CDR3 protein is CASSQDPSQPQHF. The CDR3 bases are TGTGCCAGCAGCCAAGACCCCAGTCAGCCCCAGCATTTT.

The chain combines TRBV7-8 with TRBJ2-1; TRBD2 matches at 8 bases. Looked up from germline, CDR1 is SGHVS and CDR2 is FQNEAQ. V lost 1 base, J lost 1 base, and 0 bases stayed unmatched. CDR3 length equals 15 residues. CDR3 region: CASSLGGRSYNEQFF. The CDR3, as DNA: TGTGCCAGCAGCTTAGGCGGGAGGTCCTACAATGAGCAGTTCTTC.

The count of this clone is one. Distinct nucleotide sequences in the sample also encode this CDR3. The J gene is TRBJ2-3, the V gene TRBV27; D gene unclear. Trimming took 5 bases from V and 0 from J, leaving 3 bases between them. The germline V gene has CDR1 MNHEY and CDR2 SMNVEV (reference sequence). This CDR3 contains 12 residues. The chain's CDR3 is CASSPSTDTQYF. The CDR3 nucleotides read TGTGCCAGCAGTCCTAGCACAGATACGCAGTATTTT.

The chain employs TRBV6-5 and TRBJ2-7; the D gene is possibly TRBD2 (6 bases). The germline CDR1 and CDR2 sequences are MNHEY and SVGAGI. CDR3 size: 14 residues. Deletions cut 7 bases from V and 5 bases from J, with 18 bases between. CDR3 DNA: TGTGCCAGCATCCCGGGACTTAGCGGTAACGAGCAGTACTTC. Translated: CASIPGLSGNEQYF.

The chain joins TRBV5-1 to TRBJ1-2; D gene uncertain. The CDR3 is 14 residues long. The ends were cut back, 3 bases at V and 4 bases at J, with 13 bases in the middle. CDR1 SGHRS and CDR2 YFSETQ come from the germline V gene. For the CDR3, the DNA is TGCGCCAGCAGCTCGGACCCTACGGCCTATGGCTACACCTTC. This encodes CASSSDPTAYGYTF. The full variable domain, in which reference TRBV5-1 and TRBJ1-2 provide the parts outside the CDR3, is KAGVTQTPRYLIKTRGQQVTLSCSPISGHRSVSWYQQTPGQGLQFLFEYFSETQRNKGNFPGRFSGRQFSNSRSEMNVSTLELGDSALYLCASSSDPTAYGYTFGSGTRLTVV.

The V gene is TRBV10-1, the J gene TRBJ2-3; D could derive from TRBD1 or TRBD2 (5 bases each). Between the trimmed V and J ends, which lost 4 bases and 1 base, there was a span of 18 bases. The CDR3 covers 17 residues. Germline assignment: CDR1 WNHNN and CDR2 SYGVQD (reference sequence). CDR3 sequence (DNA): TGCGCCAGCAGTGGGGGCCGCGGCCCAGCGGGCACAGATACGCAGTATTTT. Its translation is CASSGGRGPAGTDTQYF.

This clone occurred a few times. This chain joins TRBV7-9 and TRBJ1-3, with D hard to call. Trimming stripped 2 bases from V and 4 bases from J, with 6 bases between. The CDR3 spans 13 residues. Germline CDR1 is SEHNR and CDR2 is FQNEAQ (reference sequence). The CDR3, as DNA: TGTGCCAGCAGCTTACCCCACGGAAACACCATATATTTT. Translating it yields CASSLPHGNTIYF.

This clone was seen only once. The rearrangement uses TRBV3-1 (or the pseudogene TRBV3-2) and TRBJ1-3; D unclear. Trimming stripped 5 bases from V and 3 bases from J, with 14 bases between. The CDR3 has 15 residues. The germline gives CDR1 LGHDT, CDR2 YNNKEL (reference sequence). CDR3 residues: CASSFRSRGGNTIYF. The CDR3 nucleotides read TGTGCCAGCAGCTTTCGGTCGCGAGGTGGAAACACCATATATTTT.